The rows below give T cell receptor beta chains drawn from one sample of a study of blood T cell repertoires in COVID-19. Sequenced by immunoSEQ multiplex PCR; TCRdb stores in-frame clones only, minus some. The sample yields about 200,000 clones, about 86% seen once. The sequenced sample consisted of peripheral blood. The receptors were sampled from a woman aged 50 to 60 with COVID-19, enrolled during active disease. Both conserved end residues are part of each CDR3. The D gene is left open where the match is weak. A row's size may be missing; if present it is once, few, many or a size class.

DNA: TGTGCCAGCAGCTCAACCCCTTCGGGACTATATGGCAATGAGCAGTTCTTC
CDR3: CASSSTPSGLYGNEQFF
J: TRBJ2-1
V: TRBV7-6
length: 17
D: TRBD2
size: -

DNA: TGTGCCAGTAGTGTGACAGCAACTAATGAAAAACTGTTTTTT
CDR3: CASSVTATNEKLFF
J: TRBJ1-4
V: TRBV19
length: 14
D: -
size: few

DNA: TGTGCCAGCTGCGGACAGGGGCTTTCTGGGGCCAACGTCCTGACTTTC
CDR3: CASCGQGLSGANVLTF
J: TRBJ2-6
V: TRBV27
length: 16
D: TRBD1
size: once

DNA: TGTGCCAGCAGCTTAGCCCAGAGCGGCTACAATGAGCAGTTCTTC
CDR3: CASSLAQSGYNEQFF
J: TRBJ2-1
V: TRBV7-2
length: 15
D: -
size: once

DNA: TGCAGTGCTAGTCCCCCGAGGATGCGGCAAGAGACCCAGTACTTC
CDR3: CSASPPRMRQETQYF
J: TRBJ2-5
V: TRBV20-1
length: 15
D: -
size: -

DNA: TGTGCCAGCAGCTTCCTAGCGGGGGCCAGGGACGGGGAGCTGTTTTTT
CDR3: CASSFLAGARDGELFF
J: TRBJ2-2
V: TRBV11-2
length: 16
D: TRBD2
size: -

DNA: TGTGCCAGCAGTTTATACTCCCCGGAGGGGCAGTTCTTC
CDR3: CASSLYSPEGQFF
J: TRBJ2-1
V: TRBV12-3/TRBV12-4
length: 13
D: -
size: -

DNA: TGTGCCAGCAGCGTGGGACAGGGGGTCTACTATGGCTACACCTTC
CDR3: CASSVGQGVYYGYTF
J: TRBJ1-2
V: TRBV9
length: 15
D: TRBD1
size: -

DNA: TGTGCCAGCAGTTTCCAAAACTATGGCTACACCTTC
CDR3: CASSFQNYGYTF
J: TRBJ1-2
V: TRBV12-3/TRBV12-4
length: 12
D: -
size: -

DNA: TGTGCCAGCAGTTTGGGGGGCTATGGCTACACCTTC
CDR3: CASSLGGYGYTF
J: TRBJ1-2
V: TRBV28
length: 12
D: -
size: -

DNA: TGTGCCAGTAGTATCGGCGGGGTCGGGTTAGATACGCAGTATTTT
CDR3: CASSIGGVGLDTQYF
J: TRBJ2-3
V: TRBV19
length: 15
D: -
size: -

DNA: TGCAGCTCGGGGGACAGGGGGGGACGCGAGCAGTACTTC
CDR3: CSSGDRGGREQYF
J: TRBJ2-7
V: TRBV29-1
length: 13
D: TRBD1
size: once

DNA: TGTGCCAGCAGCCCGGGAGCAGGGAACTACAATGAGCAGTTCTTC
CDR3: CASSPGAGNYNEQFF
J: TRBJ2-1
V: TRBV5-6
length: 15
D: -
size: -

DNA: TGTGCCAGCAGCCCCGGCGGGGGAAGGGAATTCGGGGAGCAGTTCTTC
CDR3: CASSPGGGREFGEQFF
J: TRBJ2-1
V: TRBV6-6
length: 16
D: TRBD2
size: -

DNA: TGTGCCAGCTCATCCGACAGGGGCCATGGCTACACCTTC
CDR3: CASSSDRGHGYTF
J: TRBJ1-2
V: TRBV18
length: 13
D: TRBD1
size: -

DNA: TGTGCCAGCAGCTTAGGGGGGCAGAACTATGGCTACACCTTC
CDR3: CASSLGGQNYGYTF
J: TRBJ1-2
V: TRBV7-8
length: 14
D: -
size: many

DNA: TGTGCCAGCAGCGGAAACCGGGACAGGGGACGGGGCTACACCTTC
CDR3: CASSGNRDRGRGYTF
J: TRBJ1-2
V: TRBV5-5
length: 15
D: TRBD1
size: -

DNA: TGCGCCAGCAGCGCCGGGACAGGGGTTGACAATGAGCAGTTCTTC
CDR3: CASSAGTGVDNEQFF
J: TRBJ2-1
V: TRBV5-1
length: 15
D: TRBD1
size: -

DNA: TGTGCCAGCAGAGGAGAGGGCCTCTCTGGAAACACCATATATTTT
CDR3: CASRGEGLSGNTIYF
J: TRBJ1-3
V: TRBV28
length: 15
D: -
size: once

DNA: TGTGCCAGCAGCCAAGATGGGGGGAGCACAGATACGCAGTATTTT
CDR3: CASSQDGGSTDTQYF
J: TRBJ2-3
V: TRBV3-1/TRBV3-2
length: 15
D: -
size: -

DNA: TGTGCCAGCAGTTTGCAGGGGGTCTTTACCGGGGAGCTGTTTTTT
CDR3: CASSLQGVFTGELFF
J: TRBJ2-2
V: TRBV6-6
length: 15
D: TRBD1
size: -

DNA: TGCGCCAGCAGTGAAGGCTGGGCGAGTCCAGATACGCAGTATTTT
CDR3: CASSEGWASPDTQYF
J: TRBJ2-3
V: TRBV10-1
length: 15
D: -
size: -

DNA: TGTGCCAGCAGGAATAGAGGTGGGAATCAGCCCCAGCATTTT
CDR3: CASRNRGGNQPQHF
J: TRBJ1-5
V: TRBV2
length: 14
D: -
size: -

DNA: TGCGCCAGCAGACCGGGGGCGCGGGGGGCCGGGGAGCTGTTTTTT
CDR3: CASRPGARGAGELFF
J: TRBJ2-2
V: TRBV5-1
length: 15
D: TRBD2
size: -